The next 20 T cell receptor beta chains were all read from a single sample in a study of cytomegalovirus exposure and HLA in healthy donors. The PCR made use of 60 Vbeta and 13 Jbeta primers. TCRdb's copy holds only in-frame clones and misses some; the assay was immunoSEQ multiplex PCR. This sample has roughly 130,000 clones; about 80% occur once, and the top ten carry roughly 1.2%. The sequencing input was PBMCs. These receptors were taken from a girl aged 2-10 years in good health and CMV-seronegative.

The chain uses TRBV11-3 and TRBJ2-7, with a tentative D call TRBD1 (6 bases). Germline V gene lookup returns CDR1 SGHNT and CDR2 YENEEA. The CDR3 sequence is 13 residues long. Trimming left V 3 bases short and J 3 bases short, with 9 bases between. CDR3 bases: TGTGCCAGCAGCTTGAGACAGGACTACGAGCAGTACTTC. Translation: CASSLRQDYEQYF.

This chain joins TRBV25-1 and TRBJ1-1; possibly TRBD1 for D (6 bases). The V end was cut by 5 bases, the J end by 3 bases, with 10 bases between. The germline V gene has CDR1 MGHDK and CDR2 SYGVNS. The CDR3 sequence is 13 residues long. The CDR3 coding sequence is TGTGCCAGCAGTTCAGGGGTTCACACTGAAGCTTTCTTT. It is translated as CASSSGVHTEAFF.

In DNA form, the CDR3 reads TGCGCCAGCAGCCAAACCAGGGGACAAGAGACCCAGTACTTC. Translated, it gives CASSQTRGQETQYF. The chain is built from TRBV4-1 and TRBJ2-5; possibly TRBD1 for D (6 bases). Trimming took off 2 bases at V and 2 bases at J, with 9 bases between the two ends. Germline CDR1 MGHRA, CDR2 YSYEKL. The CDR3 spans 14 residues.

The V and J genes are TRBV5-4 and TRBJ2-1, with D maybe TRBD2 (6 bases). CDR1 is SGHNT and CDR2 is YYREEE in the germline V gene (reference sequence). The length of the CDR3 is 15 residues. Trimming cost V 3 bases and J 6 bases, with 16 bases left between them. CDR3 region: CASSYRLVPPNEQFF. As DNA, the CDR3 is TGTGCCAGCAGCTATCGACTAGTCCCACCCAATGAGCAGTTCTTC.

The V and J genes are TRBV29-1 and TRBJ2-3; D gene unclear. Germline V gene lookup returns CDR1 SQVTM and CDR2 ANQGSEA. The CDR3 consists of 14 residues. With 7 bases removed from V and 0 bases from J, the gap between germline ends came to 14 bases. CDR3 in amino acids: CSATALDSTDTQYF. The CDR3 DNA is TGCAGCGCCACTGCCCTAGATAGCACAGATACGCAGTATTTT.

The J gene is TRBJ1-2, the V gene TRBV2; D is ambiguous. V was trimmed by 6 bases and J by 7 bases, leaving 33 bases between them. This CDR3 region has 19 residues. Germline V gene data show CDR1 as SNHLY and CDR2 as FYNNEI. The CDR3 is CASSGRRKGTIKEDGGYTF. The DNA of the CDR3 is TGTGCCAGCAGCGGTCGGCGGAAGGGCACAATAAAGGAGGACGGTGGCTACACCTTC.

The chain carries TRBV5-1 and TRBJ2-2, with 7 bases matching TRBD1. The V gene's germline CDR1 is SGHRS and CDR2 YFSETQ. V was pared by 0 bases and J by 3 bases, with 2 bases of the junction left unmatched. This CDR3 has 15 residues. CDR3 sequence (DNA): TGCGCCAGCAGCTTGGAGGGGGCCGACACCGGGGAGCTGTTTTTT. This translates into CASSLEGADTGELFF.

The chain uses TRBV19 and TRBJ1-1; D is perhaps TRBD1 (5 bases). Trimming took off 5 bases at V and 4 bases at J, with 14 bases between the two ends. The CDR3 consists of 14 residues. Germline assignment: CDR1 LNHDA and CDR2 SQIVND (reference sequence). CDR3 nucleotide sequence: TGTGCCAGTAGTCCGGTTGGACAAGGCACTGAAGCTTTCTTT. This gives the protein CASSPVGQGTEAFF.

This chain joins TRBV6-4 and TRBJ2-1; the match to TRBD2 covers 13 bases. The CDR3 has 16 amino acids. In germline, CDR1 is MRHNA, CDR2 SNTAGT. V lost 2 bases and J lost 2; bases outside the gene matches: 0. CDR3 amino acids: CASSDTSGGAYNEQFF. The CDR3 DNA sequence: TGTGCCAGCAGTGACACTAGCGGGGGGGCCTACAATGAGCAGTTCTTC.

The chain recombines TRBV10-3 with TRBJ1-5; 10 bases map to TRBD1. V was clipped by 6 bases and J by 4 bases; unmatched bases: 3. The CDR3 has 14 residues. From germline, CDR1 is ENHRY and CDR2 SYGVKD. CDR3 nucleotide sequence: TGTGCCATCAGCCAGGGACAGGGGAATCAGCCCCAGCATTTT. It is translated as CAISQGQGNQPQHF.

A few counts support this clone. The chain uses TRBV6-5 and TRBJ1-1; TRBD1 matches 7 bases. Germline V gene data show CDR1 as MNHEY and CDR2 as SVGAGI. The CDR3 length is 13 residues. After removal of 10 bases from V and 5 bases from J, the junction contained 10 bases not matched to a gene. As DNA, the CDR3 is TGTGCCACGAGACTCGGGACAGTGACTGAAGCTTTCTTT. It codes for CATRLGTVTEAFF.

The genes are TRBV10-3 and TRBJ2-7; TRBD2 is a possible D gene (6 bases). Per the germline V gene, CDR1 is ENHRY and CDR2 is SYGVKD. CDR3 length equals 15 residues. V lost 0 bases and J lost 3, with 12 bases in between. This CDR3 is CAISESDGGIYEQYF. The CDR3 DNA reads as TGTGCCATCAGTGAGTCCGATGGGGGGATCTACGAGCAGTACTTC.

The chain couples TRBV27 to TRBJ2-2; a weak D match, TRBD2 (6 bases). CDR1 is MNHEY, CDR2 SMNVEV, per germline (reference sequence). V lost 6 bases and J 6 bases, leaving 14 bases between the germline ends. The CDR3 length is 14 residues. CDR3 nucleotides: TGTGCCAGCAGCCTGGGACTTCTAGCCGGGGAGCTGTTTTTT. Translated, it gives CASSLGLLAGELFF.

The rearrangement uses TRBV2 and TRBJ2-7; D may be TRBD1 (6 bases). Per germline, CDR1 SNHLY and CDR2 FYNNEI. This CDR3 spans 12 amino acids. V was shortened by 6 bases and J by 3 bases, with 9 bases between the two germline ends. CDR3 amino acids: CASSRTDYEQYF. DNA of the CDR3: TGTGCCAGCAGCCGGACAGACTACGAGCAGTACTTC.

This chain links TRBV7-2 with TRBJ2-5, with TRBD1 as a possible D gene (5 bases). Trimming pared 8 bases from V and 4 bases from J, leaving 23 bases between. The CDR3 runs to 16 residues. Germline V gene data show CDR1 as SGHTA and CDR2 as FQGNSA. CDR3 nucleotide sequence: TGTGCCAGCTTCGTCGAAACCAACAGGTTTGGAGAGACCCAGTACTTC. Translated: CASFVETNRFGETQYF.

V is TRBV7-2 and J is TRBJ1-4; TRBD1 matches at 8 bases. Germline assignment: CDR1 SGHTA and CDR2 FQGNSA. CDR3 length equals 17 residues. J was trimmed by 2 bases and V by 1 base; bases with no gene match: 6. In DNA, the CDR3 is TGTGCCAGCAGCTTAGTTGGGCAGGGGGCGACTAATGAAAAACTGTTTTTT. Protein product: CASSLVGQGATNEKLFF.

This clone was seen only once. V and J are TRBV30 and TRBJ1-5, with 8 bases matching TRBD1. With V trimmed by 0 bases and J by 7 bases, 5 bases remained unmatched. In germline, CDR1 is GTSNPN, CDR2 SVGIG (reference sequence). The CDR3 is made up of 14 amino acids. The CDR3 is CAWSVGTGQQPQHF. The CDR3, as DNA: TGTGCCTGGAGTGTGGGGACAGGTCAACAGCCCCAGCATTTT.

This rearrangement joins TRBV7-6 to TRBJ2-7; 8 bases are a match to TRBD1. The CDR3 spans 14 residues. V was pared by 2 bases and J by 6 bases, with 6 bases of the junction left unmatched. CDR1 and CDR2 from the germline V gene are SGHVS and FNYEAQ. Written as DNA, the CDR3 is TGTGCCAGCAGCTTATGGACAGGGAGCAGCGAGCAGTACTTC. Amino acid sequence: CASSLWTGSSEQYF.

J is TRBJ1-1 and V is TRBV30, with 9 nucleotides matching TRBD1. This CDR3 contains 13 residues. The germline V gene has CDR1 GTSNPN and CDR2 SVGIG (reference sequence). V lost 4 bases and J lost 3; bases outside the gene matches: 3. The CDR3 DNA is TGTGCCTGGACCGGACAGGGGCACACTGAAGCTTTCTTT. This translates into CAWTGQGHTEAFF.

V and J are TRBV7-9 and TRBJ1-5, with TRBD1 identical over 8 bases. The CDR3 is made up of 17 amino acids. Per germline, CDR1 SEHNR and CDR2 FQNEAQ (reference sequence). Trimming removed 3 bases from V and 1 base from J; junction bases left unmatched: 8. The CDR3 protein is CASSFGTGTGSNQPQHF. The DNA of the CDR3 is TGTGCCAGCAGCTTTGGGACAGGAACAGGCAGCAATCAGCCCCAGCATTTT.